This TCR beta chain was found in a study of CD8+ T cells in alopecia areata. Overall study findings and caveats: In lesional scalp, particularly from alopecia totalis/universalis, clonality was higher than in normal scalp.

Germline CDR1 reads SGHNT; CDR2 reads YYREEE (reference sequence). The ends were cut back, 4 bases at V and 7 bases at J, with 15 bases in the middle. There are 13 residues in the CDR3. Following extraction, RNA underwent reverse transcription to cDNA, which served as the sequencing template. TCRdb's table, derived via immunoSEQ multiplex PCR, lists solely in-frame clones and lacks some. The table includes hundreds of thousands of clones, 67% detected once. About this clone itself: Its antigen is still unknown.

The specimen was CD4+ T cells sorted from blood, collected at week 0. V usage is TRBV5-4 and J usage is TRBJ2-7; D possibly corresponds to TRBD1 (6 bases). This receptor was taken from a human donor with alopecia areata. Written as DNA, the CDR3 is TGTGCCAGCAGCCCTCAACAGGGTCGGGAGCAGTACTTC. It codes for CASSPQQGREQYF. Looking up the rest from reference TRBV5-4 and TRBJ2-7 gives the full variable domain: ETGVTQSPTHLIKTRGQQVTLRCSSQSGHNTVSWYQQALGQGPQFIFQYYREEENGRGNFPPRFSGLQFPNYSSELNVNALELDDSALYLCASSPQQGREQYFGPGTRLTVT.